This TCR beta chain came from a study of cytomegalovirus exposure and HLA in healthy donors (dated by TCRdb to between 2016 and 2019). With respect to the entire study: A later analysis indicated that the 95 to 150 validation repertoires were generated on the platform also employed for the 650 to 850 repertoires of the first cohort. The study combined high-throughput TCR immunosequencing, statistical association of individual TCRs with disease status, and machine learning to predict cytomegalovirus infection status. Along with the approximately 650-subject first cohort, a separate validation cohort of over 90 different subjects was used. The study aimed to test whether cataloging public T cell receptors could reveal signatures of past pathogen exposure.

Results the study describes overall, beyond this receptor: Most TCR sequences were seen in very few donors, while some public TCRs were found in many individuals. Cytomegalovirus status was reported to be diagnosed by the classifier with high specificity and sensitivity in both the original and validation cohorts. Subsequent analysis determined that TCRs grouped into clusters in the first cohort also showed a tendency toward co-occurrence across the approximately 110 validation repertoires, and approximately 93% of cluster scores exceeded 0. It was suggested by the authors that the approach could potentially be generalized to other disease states and immunological phenotypes. In vitro tests confirmed that a few of the cytomegalovirus-associated TCR beta chains recognize cytomegalovirus antigens. The study listed approximately 150 TCR beta chains as associated with cytomegalovirus. The validation cohort had no HLA typing available for a later analysis, so co-occurrence within that cohort was assessed over all 120 or so repertoires.

As concerns this clone: It lacks a known antigen. No much larger clone is present one base from it, and per-base qualities are unavailable.

From the cysteine through the phenylalanine, the CDR3 covers 15 amino acids. Only the CDR3 part of the read is kept: 45 bases, read in frame from the first base. Trimmed from V: 6 bases; trimmed from J: 6 bases; junction bases lacking a gene match: 8. Via the germline V gene, CDR1 is SGHTA and CDR2 FQGTGA. The donors belonged to the validation cohort of under 150 subjects, which was separate from the approximately 700-subject first cohort. Libraries were prepared through the immunoSEQ multiplex PCR assay. As for how the authors treated the data: A statistical classification framework was developed to diagnose cytomegalovirus status using the catalog of TCR beta chain sequences. TCRdb carries this immuneACCESS record with in-frame sequences only. Its versions omit some clonotypes, under half of them owing to an unresolved V gene in the studies checked, with the rest unexplained. The DNA was the basis for D and trimming; V, J and clone size are from that table. In all, the sample holds fewer than 130,000 clones, and 89% of those were seen once. 1.9% of the sample belongs to the ten largest clones.

Sequencing used PBMCs. The origin of this receptor is a woman under 30 in good health and CMV-seronegative. Rearrangement joined TRBV7-3 to TRBJ2-2; 9 middle bases align to TRBD1. The CDR3 reads as follows: CASRLGTGLPGELFF. The sequenced DNA is TGTGCCAGCAGACTCGGGACAGGGCTTCCCGGGGAGCTGTTTTTT.